This TCR beta chain was profiled in a study of CD8+ T cells in alopecia areata. Study-wide context: Affected scalp percentage determined the severity score of treated patients. General observations from the study: An increase in clonality over normal scalp was evident in lesional scalp, especially alopecia totalis/universalis. Normal skin's resident alphabeta T cells are also sequenced in scalp samples. Compared with mice, patients displayed less clear TCR sharing, possibly for HLA-related reasons.

Extraction of RNA preceded its reverse transcription into cDNA, which served as the sequencing template. Profiled with immunoSEQ multiplex PCR; TCRdb holds only in-frame clones, not every one. The repertoire holds around 100,000 clones, with about three quarters as singletons. Of note for this clone: Its antigen is unknown. The same CDR3 is also encoded by other DNA sequences in this sample.

CDR1 and CDR2 from the germline V gene are LNHNV and YYDKDF (reference sequence). The CDR3 has 13 residues. Trimming took off 1 base at V and 3 bases at J, with 5 bases between the two ends. Treatment: oral pan-JAK inhibitor, 5-10 mg twice daily. The TCR comes from a human donor with alopecia areata. The sample consisted of CD8+ T cells sorted from blood, taken at week 44, from a patient treated with tofacitinib. The rearrangement links TRBV15 to TRBJ2-3; D is possibly TRBD2 (5 bases). The DNA for the CDR3 is TGTGCCACCAGCAGAGCGGGGACAGATACGCAGTATTTT. Its protein product is CATSRAGTDTQYF.